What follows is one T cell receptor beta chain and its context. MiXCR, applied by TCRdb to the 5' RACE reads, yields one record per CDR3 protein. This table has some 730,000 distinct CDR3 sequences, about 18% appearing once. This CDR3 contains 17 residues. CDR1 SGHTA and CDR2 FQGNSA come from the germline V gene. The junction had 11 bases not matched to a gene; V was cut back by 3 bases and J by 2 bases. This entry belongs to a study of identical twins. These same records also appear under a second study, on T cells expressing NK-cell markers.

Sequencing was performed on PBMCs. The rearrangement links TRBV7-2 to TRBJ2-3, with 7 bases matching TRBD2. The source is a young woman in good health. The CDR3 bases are TGTGCCAGCAGCTTTCGGGGACGCGGGAGTTCCACAGATACGCAGTATTTT. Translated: CASSFRGRGSSTDTQYF.